Each of the 31 T cell receptor beta chains below was sequenced from the same sample in a study of blood T cell repertoires in COVID-19. Assay: immunoSEQ multiplex PCR; the TCRdb copy retains only in-frame clones and omits some. The repertoire holds approximately 350,000 clones, with roughly four fifths as singletons. Sequenced input: PBMCs or T cells enriched from blood (not recorded which). The receptors originated from a woman aged 50 to 65 who had recovered from COVID-19.

The rearrangement uses TRBV5-1 and TRBJ2-6, with no clear D. The CDR3 contains 16 residues. In germline, CDR1 is SGHRS, CDR2 YFSETQ. V was trimmed by 2 bases and J by 3 bases, leaving 12 bases between them. CDR3: CASSFQPPGGANVLTF. CDR3 coding DNA: TGCGCCAGCAGCTTTCAGCCTCCGGGTGGGGCCAACGTCCTGACTTTC.

The chain couples TRBV7-8 to TRBJ2-2, with 11 bases identical to TRBD2. This CDR3 has 16 residues. The trim removed 5 bases at V and 3 bases at J, leaving 5 bases unmatched. The germline V gene has CDR1 SGHVS and CDR2 FQNEAQ. Written as DNA, the CDR3 is TGTGCCAGCAGCACTCGACTAGCGGGATACACCGGGGAGCTGTTTTTT. It codes for CASSTRLAGYTGELFF.

The genes are TRBV11-3 and TRBJ1-2; no clear D gene. Germline CDR1 SGHNT, CDR2 YENEEA. V was cut by 4 bases and J by 0 bases, with 9 bases left in between. There are 14 residues in the CDR3. CDR3 DNA sequence: TGTGCCAGCAGCTCCCCAATAGCTAACTATGGCTACACCTTC. Protein sequence: CASSSPIANYGYTF.

The chain links TRBV27 to TRBJ1-1, with 8 bases lining up with TRBD1. The CDR3 is made up of 16 amino acids. Germline-derived CDR1 and CDR2 are MNHEY and SMNVEV (reference sequence). Germline trimming cut 5 bases from V and 1 base from J; bases unmatched to any gene: 9. The CDR3 DNA follows: TGTGCCAGCAGTGGGCGGCGGACAGGGACGAACACTGAAGCTTTCTTT. Its protein is CASSGRRTGTNTEAFF.

The chain has TRBV27 and TRBJ1-4; D may be TRBD1 (6 bases). Germline loops: CDR1 MNHEY, CDR2 SMNVEV (reference sequence). CDR3 length: 14 residues. Trimming removed 2 bases at V and 6 bases at J, with 10 bases between. The CDR3 bases are TGTGCCAGCAGTTTACAGGGGCGATATGAAAAACTGTTTTTT. Residues: CASSLQGRYEKLFF.

In this sample, this clone turned up a few times. The J gene is TRBJ2-7, the V gene TRBV2; 7 bases map to TRBD1. The V segment lost 6 bases and the J segment 5 bases; nucleotides outside the gene matches: 19. Germline-derived CDR1 and CDR2 are SNHLY and FYNNEI. CDR3 length: 17 amino acids. Here the CDR3 DNA reads TGTGCCAGCAGCGTAAAGGACAGGACCTTCGTCTTTGACGAGCAGTACTTC. Amino acids: CASSVKDRTFVFDEQYF.

This clone has a handful of counts. The genes are TRBV4-1 and TRBJ1-1, with D tentatively TRBD1 (6 bases). CDR3 length: 15 residues. V lost 3 bases to trimming and J lost 4 bases, with 15 bases between them. Germline lookup yields CDR1 MGHRA and CDR2 YSYEKL. CDR3 sequence (DNA): TGCGCCAGCAGCCACGACGCGACAGGTCGCACTGAAGCTTTCTTT. This codes for CASSHDATGRTEAFF.

The V and J genes are TRBV3-1 (or the pseudogene TRBV3-2) and TRBJ1-4; D uncertain. CDR1 LGHDT and CDR2 YNNKEL come from the germline V gene (reference sequence). The CDR3 contains 15 residues. V was clipped by 1 base and J by 5 bases, with 11 bases between them. The CDR3 nucleotides read TGTGCCAGCAGCCAAGGTTTACAGACAAATGAAAAACTGTTTTTT. Translation: CASSQGLQTNEKLFF.

The chain has TRBV12-3 or TRBV12-4 and TRBJ1-1; unclear D gene. Trimming shortened V by 5 bases and J by 0 bases, and 7 bases separated the two germline ends. CDR3 length: 13 residues. CDR3 DNA: TGTGCCAGCAGTACTTTCATGAACACTGAAGCTTTCTTT. Translated, it gives CASSTFMNTEAFF.

The chain combines TRBV6-2 or TRBV6-3 with TRBJ2-7; the match to TRBD2 covers 9 bases. Germline V gene data show CDR1 as MNHEY and CDR2 as SVGEGT. V lost 2 bases, J lost 5 bases, and 13 bases stayed unmatched. The CDR3 is 17 residues long. In DNA, the CDR3 is TGTGCCAGCAGTTACATAGCGGGAGCGATTTTTTCCCACGAGCAGTACTTC. Translation gives CASSYIAGAIFSHEQYF.

The chain uses TRBV4-2 and TRBJ1-1, with D perhaps matching TRBD1 (5 bases). CDR3 length: 13 residues. Trimming stripped 5 bases from V and 1 base from J, with 8 bases between. Germline V lookup: CDR1 LGHNA, CDR2 YNFKEQ. CDR3 coding DNA: TGTGCCAGCAGCTCCGGACAGAACACTGAAGCTTTCTTT. Its protein product is CASSSGQNTEAFF.

V is TRBV30 and J is TRBJ1-2; a weak D match, TRBD1 (5 bases). V was clipped by 5 bases and J by 0 bases, with 16 bases between them. The germline V gene encodes CDR1 GTSNPN and CDR2 SVGIG (reference sequence). The CDR3 spans 15 residues. The CDR3 sequence is CAWGKQDGTNYGYTF. The CDR3 nucleotides read TGTGCCTGGGGAAAACAGGACGGAACTAACTATGGCTACACCTTC.

The chain recombines TRBV4-2 with TRBJ1-1, with D perhaps matching TRBD1 (5 bases). Between the trimmed V and J ends, which lost 0 bases and 1 base, there was a span of 6 bases. CDR1 is LGHNA, CDR2 YNFKEQ, per germline. This CDR3 spans 14 amino acids. The CDR3 DNA reads as TGTGCCAGCAGCCAAGAACAGGAGAACACTGAAGCTTTCTTT. Protein sequence: CASSQEQENTEAFF.

This clone appeared a single time. The CDR3 coding sequence is TGTGCCAGCAGCCCTTACAGGGAGGGGGGCAAAAACATTCAGTACTTC. This encodes CASSPYREGGKNIQYF. The rearrangement uses TRBV6-2 or TRBV6-3 and TRBJ2-4, with D possibly being TRBD2 (7 bases). This CDR3 is built from 16 residues. Per germline, CDR1 MNHEY and CDR2 SVGEGT. V shed 6 bases and J shed 3 bases, with 18 bases lying between them.

This chain connects TRBV5-1 to TRBJ2-7; TRBD2 matches 7 bases. The V and J ends lost 2 bases and 6 bases, in that order; junction bases with no gene match: 8. The CDR3 is 14 residues long. Germline lookup yields CDR1 SGHRS and CDR2 YFSETQ. The DNA for the CDR3 is TGCGCCAGCAGCTTCGGGGGAGGGCCCACCGAGCAGTACTTC. Its translation is CASSFGGGPTEQYF.

The genes are TRBV6-5 and TRBJ1-5; D remains unclear. The CDR3 extends over 12 amino acids. Trimming shortened V by 4 bases and J by 11 bases, and 12 bases separated the two germline ends. The germline V gene has CDR1 MNHEY and CDR2 SVGAGI. In nucleotides, the CDR3 is TGTGCCAGCAGTTCCTCCGGTACGACCCAGCATTTT. Translating gives CASSSSGTTQHF.

The table lists this clone with a few counts. The chain carries TRBV2 and TRBJ1-4; D unclear. V lost 9 bases to trimming and J lost 4 bases, with 12 bases between them. This CDR3 is built from 13 residues. Germline CDR1 reads SNHLY; CDR2 reads FYNNEI. CDR3 DNA: TGTGCCAGTAATGGGCAGGTTAATGAAAAACTGTTTTTT. Protein sequence: CASNGQVNEKLFF.

The rearrangement joins TRBV19 to TRBJ2-1; 10 nucleotides align to TRBD1. CDR3 length equals 18 residues. Looked up from germline, CDR1 is LNHDA and CDR2 is SQIVND (reference sequence). V trimming: 6 bases; J trimming: 0 bases; junction bases outside the gene matches: 11. In DNA form, the CDR3 reads TGTGCCAGTAGACCCTTGACAGGGGGCTTTAGCTCCTACAATGAGCAGTTCTTC. Translated: CASRPLTGGFSSYNEQFF.

The chain couples TRBV9 to TRBJ2-3; 8 bases fit TRBD2. Germline assignment: CDR1 SGDLS and CDR2 YYNGEE. The CDR3 totals 16 residues. The V and J ends lost 0 bases and 4 bases, in that order; junction bases with no gene match: 7. The CDR3 is CASSVAPAGAPDTQYF. The CDR3 region has the DNA TGTGCCAGCAGCGTAGCCCCAGCGGGAGCCCCAGATACGCAGTATTTT.

The chain carries TRBV19 and TRBJ2-2, with 14 bases matching TRBD2. The CDR3 runs 15 residues. V dropped 10 bases and J dropped 7; count of bases not matched to a gene: 8. Germline assignment: CDR1 LNHDA and CDR2 SQIVND (reference sequence). This CDR3 is CATGGLAGVSGELFF. CDR3 nucleotide sequence: TGTGCCACCGGGGGACTAGCGGGAGTTAGCGGGGAGCTGTTTTTT.

CDR3 sequence (DNA): TGTGCCAGTCGGAACGTATTAGCGAAACCGACCTATGGCTACACCTTC. Residues: CASRNVLAKPTYGYTF. V is TRBV27 and J is TRBJ1-2; the D is unclear. The CDR3 contains 16 residues. V was trimmed by 9 bases and J by 4 bases, leaving 24 bases between them. CDR1 MNHEY and CDR2 SMNVEV come from the germline V gene (reference sequence).

The chain couples TRBV7-8 to TRBJ2-1; tentative D call: TRBD2 (7 bases). The CDR3 has 15 residues. Trimming pared 5 bases from V and 9 bases from J, leaving 20 bases between. In germline, CDR1 is SGHVS, CDR2 FQNEAQ. CDR3: CASSPLGGADAEQFF. The CDR3 DNA reads TGTGCCAGCAGCCCTCTAGGGGGGGCCGATGCTGAGCAGTTCTTC. The variable domain in full, with the rest retrieved from reference TRBV7-8 and TRBJ2-1, is GAGVSQSPRYKVAKRGQDVALRCDPISGHVSLFWYQQALGQGPEFLTYFQNEAQLDKSGLPSDRFFAERPEGSVSTLKIQRTQQEDSAVYLCASSPLGGADAEQFFGPGTRLTVL.

The rearrangement joins TRBV14 to TRBJ2-5, with 7 bases aligning to TRBD1. V lost 4 bases, J lost 4 bases, and 9 bases stayed unmatched. The CDR3 is 15 residues long. Germline V CDR1 and CDR2: SGHDN, FVKESK. CDR3 coding DNA: TGTGCCAGCAGCCTACAGGGGTCGTACGGAGAGACCCAGTACTTC. This gives the protein CASSLQGSYGETQYF.

This clone was counted once. This chain connects TRBV7-9 to TRBJ1-2; a possible D gene is TRBD1 (6 bases). The CDR3 consists of 15 residues. Between the trimmed V and J ends, which lost 3 bases and 2 bases, there was a span of 13 bases. Germline V gene sequence: CDR1 SEHNR, CDR2 FQNEAQ (reference sequence). DNA for the CDR3: TGTGCCAGCAGCTTGTTTGACAGGTTGAACTATGGCTACACCTTC. This codes for CASSLFDRLNYGYTF.

The genes are TRBV4-1 and TRBJ1-4; D is possibly TRBD1 (6 bases). This CDR3 is built from 16 residues. Deletions cut 4 bases from V and 8 bases from J, with 20 bases between. Germline values: CDR1 MGHRA, CDR2 YSYEKL. CDR3 residues: CASSRDITGRGEKLFF. CDR3 nucleotide sequence: TGCGCCAGCAGCCGAGACATCACAGGGAGGGGGGAAAAACTGTTTTTT.

The V gene is TRBV9, the J gene TRBJ2-3; no definite D call. The CDR3 runs to 16 residues. Germline V gene sequence: CDR1 SGDLS, CDR2 YYNGEE. V gave up 0 bases and J gave up 1 base, with 12 bases separating them. As DNA, the CDR3 is TGTGCCAGCAGCGTAGCTCCACAGACGCGCACAGATACGCAGTATTTT. It encodes CASSVAPQTRTDTQYF.

This clone was recorded a few times. This chain links TRBV27 with TRBJ1-1; tentative D call: TRBD1 (5 bases). CDR3 length equals 15 residues. Germline assignment: CDR1 MNHEY and CDR2 SMNVEV (reference sequence). Deletions cut 8 bases from V and 0 bases from J, with 16 bases between. The chain's CDR3 is CASVLGAGMNTEAFF. CDR3 nucleotides: TGTGCCAGCGTATTAGGGGCAGGGATGAACACTGAAGCTTTCTTT.

The chain carries TRBV27 and TRBJ2-1, with D maybe TRBD2 (5 bases). Trimming left V 8 bases short and J 12 bases short, with 17 bases between. CDR3 length: 12 residues. The germline V gene encodes CDR1 MNHEY and CDR2 SMNVEV (reference sequence). CDR3 sequence: CASGADPMVQFF. The DNA of the CDR3 is TGTGCCAGCGGAGCGGACCCTATGGTGCAGTTCTTC.

The chain recombines TRBV2 with TRBJ2-1; 8 bases line up with TRBD2. CDR3 length equals 15 residues. The junction had 6 bases not matched to a gene; V was cut back by 7 bases and J by 1 base. The V gene's germline CDR1 is SNHLY and CDR2 FYNNEI. CDR3 nucleotide sequence: TGTGCCAGCACCCTGGGCGGGGGGTCCTACAATGAGCAGTTCTTC. Translated, it gives CASTLGGGSYNEQFF.

The chain uses TRBV7-2 and TRBJ1-5, with 8 bases lining up with TRBD1. The CDR3 is 16 amino acids. Germline V gene sequence: CDR1 SGHTA, CDR2 FQGNSA. The J segment lost 0 bases and the V segment lost 5 bases, leaving 6 bases of the junction unmatched. The CDR3 spells CASSPGQAYSNQPQHF. The CDR3 coding sequence is TGTGCCAGCAGCCCGGGACAGGCTTATAGCAATCAGCCCCAGCATTTT.

The chain joins TRBV7-2 to TRBJ1-1, with no clear D. The CDR3 length is 10 residues. Germline lookup yields CDR1 SGHTA and CDR2 FQGNSA. Trimming removed 5 bases at V and 9 bases at J, with 7 bases between. CDR3 amino acids: CASSPVQAFF. CDR3 coding DNA: TGTGCCAGCAGCCCCGTCCAAGCTTTCTTT.